Following are 18 T cell receptor beta chains from one sample sequenced in a study of blood T cells in healthy people across ages. PCR was performed a second time for roughly 7 to 12 cycles using a sample-barcoded 5' primer and a J-beta primer mix. TCRdb re-called the 5' RACE reads with MiXCR, one entry per CDR3 protein. In the table there are hundreds of thousands of distinct CDR3 sequences, just under 25% of which are singletons. These data are also associated with another study on T cells of mothers and their children.

The material sequenced was blood. These receptors were taken from a boy aged 5-17 years in good health.

This clonotype was counted a few times. The rearrangement links TRBV3-1 to TRBJ2-1; TRBD2 might be the D (6 bases). Germline-derived CDR1 and CDR2 are LGHDT and YNNKEL (reference sequence). The CDR3 runs 16 residues. V gave up 1 base and J gave up 7 bases, with 17 bases separating them. CDR3 nucleotides: TGTGCCAGCAGCCAAGTAGGAGGGGACTGGGTTAATGAGCAGTTCTTC. Translated, it gives CASSQVGGDWVNEQFF.

In DNA form, the CDR3 reads TGCAGTGCTCCCAACGGTGAGGATCAGCCCCAGCATTTT. It codes for CSAPNGEDQPQHF. This chain joins TRBV20-1 and TRBJ1-5; D uncertain. V was cut by 5 bases and J by 5 bases, with 13 bases left in between. This CDR3 region has 13 residues. Germline V gene sequence: CDR1 DFQATT, CDR2 SNEGSKA (reference sequence).

CDR3 sequence: CSVESRLMNTEAFF. The CDR3 DNA reads TGCAGCGTTGAGTCGCGTCTTATGAACACTGAAGCTTTCTTT. The rearrangement joins TRBV29-1 to TRBJ1-1; D gene unclear. This CDR3 is built from 14 residues. The V end lost 3 bases, the J end lost 0 bases, and 11 bases lay between the germline ends. The germline CDR1 and CDR2 sequences are SQVTM and ANQGSEA.

This clonotype has just a few counts. The gene calls are TRBV24-1 and TRBJ2-2, with 7 bases that match TRBD1. This CDR3 is built from 15 residues. CDR1 and CDR2 (germline): KGHDR, SFDVKD. With V trimmed by 1 base and J by 6 bases, 4 bases remained unmatched. The DNA for the CDR3 is TGTGCCACCAGTGATTTCGCACAGGGGCCCGGGGAGCTGTTTTTT. The encoded protein is CATSDFAQGPGELFF.

This clonotype was seen a handful of times. The V and J genes are TRBV6-1 and TRBJ1-1; TRBD1 might be the D (5 bases). Deletions cut 6 bases from V and 7 bases from J, with 9 bases between. The CDR3 totals 11 residues. The germline CDR1 and CDR2 sequences are MNHNS and SASEGT. The CDR3 DNA is TGTGCCAGCAGACTCGACAGTGAAGCTTTCTTT. Encoded protein: CASRLDSEAFF.

In the case of this clonotype: At one boundary the junction diverges from the germline segment, which might be a read error. V usage is TRBV7-9 and J usage is TRBJ1-1, with a tentative D call TRBD1 (5 bases). The CDR3 sequence is 13 residues long. Germline CDR1 reads SEHNR; CDR2 reads FQNEAQ (reference sequence). Written as DNA, the CDR3 is TGTGCCAGCAGCCCCGCAGGGTCCACTGAAGCTGTCTTT. Translating gives CASSPAGSTEAVF. The full variable domain, with the rest looked up from reference TRBV7-9 and TRBJ1-1, is DTGVSQNPRHKITKRGQNVTFRCDPISEHNRLYWYRQTLGQGPEFLTYFQNEAQLEKSRLLSDRFSAERPKGSFSTLEIQRTEQGDSAMYLCASSPAGSTEAVFGQGTRLTVV.

This clonotype was counted only a few times. V is TRBV21-1 and J is TRBJ2-1; TRBD1, the table's D call, was not compared with the DNA. TRBV21-1 is assigned pseudogene status. The CDR3 has 13 amino acids. CDR3 sequence reads: CASSKARPDEQFF. The CDR3, as DNA: TGTGCCAGCAGCAAAGCTCGCCCCGATGAGCAGTTCTTC.

The gene calls are TRBV7-9 and TRBJ1-4; D might be TRBD1 (5 bases). Germline V CDR1 and CDR2: SEHNR, FQNEAQ (reference sequence). CDR3 size: 17 residues. Trimming left V 5 bases short and J 8 bases short, with 24 bases between. The DNA for the CDR3 is TGTGCCAGCAGCCACGCGCAGACGGGGGGATTCGGAGAAAAACTGTTTTTT. This encodes CASSHAQTGGFGEKLFF.

The CDR3: CASSKGQSLQPQHF. In DNA form, the CDR3 reads TGTGCCAGCAGTAAAGGTCAGAGCCTTCAGCCCCAGCATTTT. The gene calls are TRBV6-1 and TRBJ1-5; D uncertain. Trimming stripped 5 bases from V and 6 bases from J, with 14 bases between. Per germline, CDR1 MNHNS and CDR2 SASEGT. This CDR3 comprises 14 residues.

The gene calls are TRBV6-2 or TRBV6-3 and TRBJ2-2, with TRBD2 as a possible D gene (5 bases). This CDR3 contains 13 residues. Germline CDR1 is MNHEY and CDR2 is SVGEGT. V shed 5 bases and J shed 6 bases, with 10 bases lying between them. The CDR3 region has the DNA TGTGCCAGCAGTACTAGGGTACCCGGGGAGCTGTTTTTT. This gives the protein CASSTRVPGELFF.

This clonotype was found a few times. The chain joins TRBV12-3 or TRBV12-4 to TRBJ2-5, with 12 positions matching TRBD2. The DNA end is a closer match to TRBJ2-1, so the J assignment may be wrong. The CDR3 is 15 residues long. CDR3 nucleotide sequence: TGTGCCAGCAGTGAAACTAGCGGGGGGTACAATGAGCAGTTCTTC. As protein: CASSETSGGYNEQFF.

This sequence joins TRBV13 and TRBJ2-7, with TRBD2 matching over 10 bases. The CDR3 runs to 13 residues. The germline CDR1 and CDR2 sequences are PRHDT and FYEKMQ (reference sequence). After removal of 7 bases from V and 5 bases from J, the junction contained 5 bases not matched to a gene. The CDR3 bases are TGTGCCAGCACTAGCGGGAGATTAGACGAGCAGTACTTC. Amino acid sequence: CASTSGRLDEQYF.

This sequence joins TRBV7-9 and TRBJ2-7, with a possible D match to TRBD2 (6 bases). The CDR3 is 16 amino acids. V was shortened by 5 bases and J by 2 bases, with 19 bases between the two germline ends. From germline, CDR1 is SEHNR and CDR2 FQNEAQ (reference sequence). CDR3 bases: TGTGCCAGCAGCGACCCTCCGGGACTGTACACCTACGAGCAGTACTTC. Translation gives CASSDPPGLYTYEQYF.

In this sample, this clonotype turned up a few times. This chain joins TRBV7-3 and TRBJ2-3, with a weak D call TRBD2 (6 bases). This CDR3 is 15 amino acids long. Germline V gives CDR1 SGHTA, CDR2 FQGTGA. V dropped 1 base and J dropped 2 bases, with 10 bases sitting between them. The CDR3 DNA reads as TGTGCCAGCAGCTTAAGAGGGACTTTCACAGATACGCAGTATTTT. Its protein is CASSLRGTFTDTQYF. Full variable domain (outside the CDR3, taken from reference TRBV7-3 and TRBJ2-3): GAGVSQTPSNKVTEKGKYVELRCDPISGHTALYWYRQSLGQGPEFLIYFQGTGAADDSGLPNDRFFAVRPEGSVSTLKIQRTERGDSAVYLCASSLRGTFTDTQYFGPGTRLTVL.

CDR3 DNA sequence: TGCGCCAGCAGCTTTGAGGGTCACAATTCACCCCTCCACTTT. It specifies CASSFEGHNSPLHF. This sequence joins TRBV5-1 and TRBJ1-6; D remains unclear. The CDR3 extends over 14 amino acids. The germline gives CDR1 SGHRS, CDR2 YFSETQ. V lost 2 bases and J lost 7, with 10 bases in between. The full variable domain, completed using reference TRBV5-1 and TRBJ1-6, is KAGVTQTPRYLIKTRGQQVTLSCSPISGHRSVSWYQQTPGQGLQFLFEYFSETQRNKGNFPGRFSGRQFSNSRSEMNVSTLELGDSALYLCASSFEGHNSPLHFGNGTRLTVT.

The genes are TRBV24-1 and TRBJ2-5; D assignment may be TRBD1 or TRBD2 (5 bases each). Trimming took off 5 bases at V and 2 bases at J, with 17 bases between the two ends. The CDR3 has 16 residues. The germline V gene encodes CDR1 KGHDR and CDR2 SFDVKD. CDR3 DNA sequence: TGTGCCACCAGTGGAACCCTGGGACCGGGACAAGAGACCCAGTACTTC. Translated, it gives CATSGTLGPGQETQYF.

This clonotype was seen only a few times. The chain is built from TRBV13 and TRBJ2-5; D perhaps matches TRBD2 (6 bases). The end of the DNA is better explained by TRBJ2-7, so the J call may be wrong. Germline V CDR1 and CDR2: PRHDT, FYEKMQ (reference sequence). This CDR3 has 16 amino acids. The CDR3 nucleotides read TGTGCCAGCAGCTTAGTGTTACCGGGAGTCTCCTACGAGCAGTACTTC. Protein: CASSLVLPGVSYEQYF.

The J gene is TRBJ1-2, the V gene TRBV4-2, with 7 bases identical to TRBD1. The V gene end was trimmed by 2 bases and the J gene end by 2 bases; junction bases not matched to a gene: 5. The CDR3 consists of 15 residues. The germline V gene encodes CDR1 LGHNA and CDR2 YNFKEQ. The CDR3 bases are TGTGCCAGCAGCCAAACAATGACAGGGAACTATGGCTACACCTTC. Translated: CASSQTMTGNYGYTF.